A selection of T cell receptor beta chains follows, all from one sample in a study of PD-1 blockade in classical Hodgkin lymphoma. Clones were read by immunoSEQ multiplex PCR, and TCRdb kept only the in-frame ones, dropping some. The sample yields about 28,000 clones, approximately 79% seen once. The sequencing here drew on CD4+ T cells from blood, taken before the fourth cycle of nivolumab. The receptor source for this set is a human donor with classical Hodgkin lymphoma. The CDR3 runs from the conserved cysteine through the conserved F or W. D genes are given only for firm matches. For some rows the clone size is stated as once, few or many, or as a class when expanded; others skip it.

CDR3 length	D gene	clone size	J gene	V gene	CDR3 DNA	CDR3 protein
15	-	-	TRBJ1-1	TRBV19	TGTGCCAGTAGTACGATCCCGGGGAGAAACACTGAAGCTTTCTTT	CASSTIPGRNTEAFF
14	-	-	TRBJ1-5	TRBV6-1	TGTGCCAGCAGTGTTACAGGAGTCAATCAGCCCCAGCATTTT	CASSVTGVNQPQHF
14	TRBD1	-	TRBJ2-3	TRBV16	TGTGCCAGCAGCCAAGACAGGGGTGGAGATACGCAGTATTTT	CASSQDRGGDTQYF
14	-	few	TRBJ1-3	TRBV7-6	TGTGCCAGCAGCTTAATCGGCGGGGCTGACACCATATATTTT	CASSLIGGADTIYF
14	-	-	TRBJ1-1	TRBV5-1	TGCGCCAGCAGCTTGGGACAGGTGGACACTGAAGCTTTCTTT	CASSLGQVDTEAFF
15	-	-	TRBJ2-1	TRBV6-5	TGTGCCAGCAGTACACGGACTGAGCATTACAATGAGCAGTTCTTC	CASSTRTEHYNEQFF
14	-	-	TRBJ2-5	TRBV7-2	TGTGCCAGCAGCTTACAGGGATGGCAAGAGACCCAGTACTTC	CASSLQGWQETQYF
15	TRBD1	-	TRBJ2-7	TRBV6-5	TGTGCCAGCAGTCCGAGAGTGCAGGGGGCGTACGAGCAGTACTTC	CASSPRVQGAYEQYF
15	-	once	TRBJ1-2	TRBV13	TGTGCCAGCAGCTTATGGGGGGGCGTGAGCTATGGCTACACCTTC	CASSLWGGVSYGYTF
13	-	-	TRBJ1-5	TRBV18	TGTGCCAGCTCCCCTGGCAGCAATCAGCCCCAGCATTTT	CASSPGSNQPQHF
14	TRBD1	-	TRBJ1-1	TRBV6-6	TGTGCCAGCAGTTACCCGGACAGGGGCACTGAAGCTTTCTTT	CASSYPDRGTEAFF
12	-	-	TRBJ2-3	TRBV10-3	TGTGCCATCAGTGAAAATTCGGATACGCAGTATTTT	CAISENSDTQYF
14	-	-	TRBJ2-5	TRBV18	TGTGCCAGCTCACCACCCAGCGGATTGGAGACCCAGTACTTC	CASSPPSGLETQYF
13	-	few	TRBJ1-2	TRBV28	TGTGCCAGCAGCCCCCCGTACCAGGGTGGCTACACCTTC	CASSPPYQGGYTF
17	-	few	TRBJ2-4	TRBV19	TGTGCCAGTAGTAACTCAAGGGGCGTAAGCCCGACGGACATTCAGTACTTC	CASSNSRGVSPTDIQYF
13	-	-	TRBJ2-7	TRBV6-4	TGTGCCAGCATCGGGGGTGTCTCCTACGAGCAGTACTTC	CASIGGVSYEQYF
12	-	few	TRBJ1-4	TRBV7-9	TGTGCCAGCAGCTTGGGTCGCGAAAAACTGTTTTTT	CASSLGREKLFF
14	-	-	TRBJ2-1	TRBV28	TGTGCCAGCAGTTTCGTGTTGGTTTTCAATGAGCAGTTCTTC	CASSFVLVFNEQFF
12	-	-	TRBJ2-3	TRBV5-4	TGTGCCAGCAGCTTTAACACAGATACGCAGTATTTT	CASSFNTDTQYF
19	TRBD1	-	TRBJ2-5	TRBV11-2	TGTGCCAGCAGCTTAGATTGGGGTTGGGGACAGGGGTCGGGAGAGACCCAGTACTTC	CASSLDWGWGQGSGETQYF
14	-	-	TRBJ2-7	TRBV7-3	TGTGCCAGCAGCCTGTCTAGGGCCTCCTACGAGCAGTACTTC	CASSLSRASYEQYF
11	-	-	TRBJ2-7	TRBV14	TGTGCCAGCAGCCACGTCTACGAGCAGTACTTC	CASSHVYEQYF
13	-	-	TRBJ2-5	TRBV19	TGTGCCAGTAGTATGGCGTCGGGGGAGACCCAGTACTTC	CASSMASGETQYF
15	TRBD1	-	TRBJ2-1	TRBV7-3	TGTGCCAGCAGCCCCGGGACAGGGGGCATCTATGAGCAGTTCTTC	CASSPGTGGIYEQFF
12	-	-	TRBJ1-4	TRBV7-9	TGTGCCAGCAGCAACGACAGCGGAAAACTGTTTTTT	CASSNDSGKLFF
13	-	-	TRBJ1-6	TRBV7-2	TGTGCCAGCAGCGACGGTCGGAATTCACCCCTCCACTTT	CASSDGRNSPLHF
12	-	-	TRBJ2-2	TRBV10-3	TGTGCCATCAGGCCGTTTCCCGGGGAGCTGTTTTTT	CAIRPFPGELFF
14	-	-	TRBJ2-5	TRBV2	TGTGCCAGCAGTAGGACAGCGCCTCAAGAGACCCAGTACTTC	CASSRTAPQETQYF
15	TRBD1	once	TRBJ2-7	TRBV9	TGTGCCAGCAGCGCGGGGACAGGGGTAGGGTACGAGCAGTACTTC	CASSAGTGVGYEQYF
15	-	once	TRBJ1-2	TRBV27	TGTGCCAGCAGTTTGGGTTCTTTGGAAGTAGGTGGCTACACCTTC	CASSLGSLEVGGYTF
12	TRBD2	-	TRBJ2-3	TRBV5-1	TGCGCCAGCAGCTCGCCGGGACTAGGGTTCTATTTT	CASSSPGLGFYF
14	TRBD1	-	TRBJ2-7	TRBV5-8	TGTGCCAGCAGCTTCGGACAGGGCGGGTACGAGCAGTACTTC	CASSFGQGGYEQYF
17	TRBD1	-	TRBJ1-5	TRBV5-1	TGCGCCAGCAGCTTGGGAGATCTGGGACAGGGGCCTCAGCCCCAGCATTTT	CASSLGDLGQGPQPQHF
14	-	-	TRBJ2-1	TRBV6-6	TGTGCCAGCAGTTACGGGATAATGTCCAATGAGCAGTTCTTC	CASSYGIMSNEQFF
13	TRBD1	-	TRBJ2-5	TRBV5-1	TGCGCCAGCAGCTGGGACAGGCAAGAGACCCAGTACTTC	CASSWDRQETQYF
15	-	-	TRBJ2-7	TRBV18	TGTGCCAGCTCACCTTCCGGGGTTTTTCCCTACGAGCAGTACTTC	CASSPSGVFPYEQYF
15	TRBD1	few	TRBJ2-7	TRBV10-3	TGTGCCATCAGCGATCCCGGGACAGGGGTGTACGAGCAGTACTTC	CAISDPGTGVYEQYF
14	-	-	TRBJ2-1	TRBV7-9	TGTGCCAGCAGCCGGACTGGCTCCTACAATGAGCAGTTCTTC	CASSRTGSYNEQFF
14	TRBD1	once	TRBJ2-7	TRBV6-8	TGTGCCAGCACCTCGTGGGACAGGGGATACGAGCAGTACTTC	CASTSWDRGYEQYF
15	-	-	TRBJ2-6	TRBV7-2	TGTGCCAGCAGCTTAGACGGCTCTGGGGCCAACGTCCTGACTTTC	CASSLDGSGANVLTF
12	TRBD1	-	TRBJ1-2	TRBV5-4	TGTGCCGGGATCGGACAGGGAGGCGGCTACACCTTC	CAGIGQGGGYTF
16	-	few	TRBJ2-6	TRBV28	TGTGCCAGCAGTTTATGGATGGGCTCTGGGGCCAACGTCCTGACTTTC	CASSLWMGSGANVLTF
15	TRBD2	once	TRBJ2-2	TRBV19	TGTGCCAGTACCTCGGGAGGCTGGGGCACCGGGGAGCTGTTTTTT	CASTSGGWGTGELFF
15	TRBD1	few	TRBJ2-7	TRBV6-5	TGTGCCAGCAGTTCCCTCTGGCAGGGGGACTACGAGCAGTACTTC	CASSSLWQGDYEQYF
15	-	-	TRBJ1-3	TRBV6-6	TGTGCCAGCAGTATGCGACAGGCCGCTGGAAACACCATATATTTT	CASSMRQAAGNTIYF
14	TRBD2	-	TRBJ2-3	TRBV19	TGTGCCAGTAGTATACAGGGAGGGAGGGTGCCGCAGTATTTT	CASSIQGGRVPQYF
13	-	few	TRBJ1-2	TRBV7-9	TGTGCCAGCAGCCCAGAGGGGGGTCCTGGCTACACCTTC	CASSPEGGPGYTF
13	-	-	TRBJ1-2	TRBV2	TGTGCCAGCAGTCGACAGGATAACTATGGCTACACCTTC	CASSRQDNYGYTF
15	-	once	TRBJ2-1	TRBV6-1	TGTGCCAGCAGTGCGACTTGGGGGGCCTACAATGAGCAGTTCTTC	CASSATWGAYNEQFF
15	-	-	TRBJ2-1	TRBV18	TGTGCCAGCTCCCCCGGGACCCCCGAGTACAATGAGCAGTTCTTC	CASSPGTPEYNEQFF
14	TRBD1	-	TRBJ2-7	TRBV6-6	TGTGCCAGCAGAGGAGGGACAGGGGTCTACGAGCAGTACTTC	CASRGGTGVYEQYF
14	-	-	TRBJ1-6	TRBV7-9	TGTGCCAGCAGCTTAGCTGGCGTTGCGGGACCCCTCCACTTT	CASSLAGVAGPLHF
12	-	medium-sized	TRBJ2-1	TRBV28	TGTGCCAGCACGCCACGACAGGCCCCCTTCTTCTTC	CASTPRQAPFFF
13	TRBD1	-	TRBJ1-1	TRBV10-1	TGCGCCAGCAGAACAGGGGTGGTCACTGAAGCTTTCTTT	CASRTGVVTEAFF